This paragraph reports one T cell receptor beta chain. As yet, its antigen is unknown. The record originates from a study of lymphopenia after photon versus proton radiotherapy. CDR1 is WSHSY and CDR2 is SAAADI in the germline V gene. The CDR3 has 14 residues. The ends were cut back, 2 bases at V and 4 bases at J, with 9 bases in the middle. Study conclusions and caveats: Photon-treated patients lost naive T cells and TCR diversity; proton-treated stayed stable. Oligoclonal CD8+ Temra expansion after nadir drove photon patients' diversity drop.

Produced via immunoSEQ multiplex PCR; TCRdb's table is partial and in-frame only. The sample has some 27,000 clones, approximately 85% seen once. The chain employs TRBV10-2 and TRBJ2-1, with D unclear. Sequenced material: peripheral blood, taken from a patient treated with photon-based radiotherapy. This receptor was taken from a man between 50 and 59 years old with gastric cancer. The CDR3 DNA reads as TGCGCCAGCAGTGAGGGAAGGAGTTACAATGAGCAGTTCTTC. Translation: CASSEGRSYNEQFF.